The rows below give T cell receptor beta chains drawn from one sample of a study of CD8 T cells in ankylosing spondylitis. TCRdb fed the 5' RACE reads into MiXCR, producing one record per CDR3 protein. The sample has about 510,000 distinct CDR3 sequences, roughly 5.2% seen once. Sequencing was performed on blood, either unsorted or a sorted T cell fraction (not recorded which). The source of these receptors is a male donor with ankylosing spondylitis. CDR3s include the opening cysteine and the closing phenylalanine or tryptophan. Each record gives: V gene, D gene, J gene, clone size, CDR3 DNA, CDR3 protein. D genes are given only for firm matches. The size entry is marked missing in some rows and otherwise reads once, few, many or a size class.

>TRBV7-9|.|TRBJ2-3|many
TGTGCCAGCAGCCCTGGGGCAGTTCCCGGGTATGCTGATACGCAGTATTTT
CASSPGAVPGYADTQYF
>TRBV7-9|.|TRBJ2-3|.
TGTGCAATCAACTCCGGGACGCAGTATTTT
CAINSGTQYF
>TRBV20-1|.|TRBJ2-3|few
TGCAGTGCTAGATATGGACCGATAGATACGCAGTATTTT
CSARYGPIDTQYF
>TRBV7-9|.|TRBJ2-2|many
TGTGCCAGCAGCCCTCATAGTGGGACCGGGGAGCTGTTTTTT
CASSPHSGTGELFF
>TRBV5-1|.|TRBJ2-3|many
TGCGCCAGCAGAATTGTCGGGACCCCCGGCGATACGCAGTATTTT
CASRIVGTPGDTQYF
>TRBV10-3|TRBD1|TRBJ2-3|many
TGTGCCATGCGGCAGGGGGTTTCAGATACGCAGTATTTT
CAMRQGVSDTQYF
>TRBV14|TRBD2|TRBJ2-5|few
TGTGCCAGCAGCCAAGAATCACTAGCGGGGACCCAGTACTTC
CASSQESLAGTQYF
>TRBV12-3/TRBV12-4|.|TRBJ1-5|many
TGTGCCAGCAGTTTAAAGGGGGTGTCTCAGCCCCAGCATTTT
CASSLKGVSQPQHF
>TRBV5-1|.|TRBJ1-1|many
TGCGCCAGCAGCGGGGACGGACAGAACACTGAAGCTTTCTTT
CASSGDGQNTEAFF
>TRBV7-9|.|TRBJ2-7|many
TGTGCCAGCAGCTTAACAGGGTTTGGGTACGAGCAGTACTTC
CASSLTGFGYEQYF
>TRBV20-1|.|TRBJ2-2|many
TGCAGTGCTAGGTCCTTTAACACCGGGGAGCTGTTTTTT
CSARSFNTGELFF
>TRBV29-1|.|TRBJ2-7|many
TGCAGCGCGATGGAGATTAGGACCTACGAGCAGTACTTC
CSAMEIRTYEQYF
>TRBV29-1|TRBD1|TRBJ2-5|many
TGCAGCGTTGCCCGGACAGGGAGAGAGACCCAGTACTTC
CSVARTGRETQYF
>TRBV10-3|TRBD1|TRBJ2-7|.
TGTGCCATCAGTGAGAACGAGGGGGCGGACGAGCAGTACTTC
CAISENEGADEQYF
>TRBV20-1|.|TRBJ2-2|many
TGCAGTGCTAGTAAAGGCGCGAACACCGGGGAGCTGTTTTTT
CSASKGANTGELFF
>TRBV7-7|TRBD2|TRBJ2-2|many
TGTGCTAGCAGCTTAGCGCCGGGGACTAGCGTTCCCGGGGAGCTGTTTTTT
CASSLAPGTSVPGELFF
>TRBV29-1|TRBD2|TRBJ2-7|many
TGCAGCGTTGAAGCCGTGATAGCGGGTACCTCCTACGAGCAGTACTTC
CSVEAVIAGTSYEQYF
>TRBV7-9|.|TRBJ1-5|many
TGTGCCAGCAGCTTAGAGGGAGGGCATCAGCCCCAGCATTTT
CASSLEGGHQPQHF
>TRBV12-3/TRBV12-4|.|TRBJ2-2|many
TGTGCCAGCAGTTTTCAGGGGCCCGGGGAGCTGTTTTTT
CASSFQGPGELFF
>TRBV7-2|TRBD1|TRBJ2-7|many
TGTGCCAGCAGGGGGACAGGGGACTACGAGCAGTACTTC
CASRGTGDYEQYF
>TRBV20-1|TRBD1|TRBJ2-7|many
TGCAGTGCTAGAGGGGGACAGACCTACGAGCAGTACTTC
CSARGGQTYEQYF
>TRBV10-3|TRBD1|TRBJ2-7|.
TGTGCCATCAAATTGGACAGGGGAGTAGACGAGCAGTACTTC
CAIKLDRGVDEQYF
>TRBV20-1|.|TRBJ1-1|many
TGCAGTGCTTACCCGGACAAGTACACTGAAGCTTTCTTT
CSAYPDKYTEAFF
>TRBV4-3|TRBD2|TRBJ2-1|many
TGCGCCAGCAGCCAAGAACTAGCGGGGGAAGATGAGCAGTTCTTC
CASSQELAGEDEQFF
>TRBV6-1|TRBD2|TRBJ2-1|few
TGTGCCAGCACCCCGGGACTAGCGGGAGAGGGTGAGCAGTTCTTC
CASTPGLAGEGEQFF
>TRBV29-1|TRBD2|TRBJ2-3|many
TGCAGCTGTACCGGGACTAGTGCCTTCACAGATACGCAGTATTTT
CSCTGTSAFTDTQYF
>TRBV7-9|.|TRBJ2-5|.
TGTGCAAGCAGCCCGGGGGACCACCAAGAGACCCAGTACTTC
CASSPGDHQETQYF
>TRBV24-1|.|TRBJ1-1|few
TGTGCCACTAAATCTACTCGGGGTCGGACTGAAGCTTTCTTT
CATKSTRGRTEAFF
>TRBV20-1|.|TRBJ2-7|many
TGCAGTGCTCCTACTAGCAGATCCTACGAGCAGTACTTC
CSAPTSRSYEQYF